The source of this T cell receptor beta chain is a study of glioma-infiltrating T cells. Background on the study: Blood libraries targeted about 4- to 11-fold coverage of about one million T cells.

TCR alpha and beta CDR3 regions were amplified from RNA using iRepertoire nested multiplex PCR. Tissue mRNA or PBMC total RNA, about 85-400 ng, went into one-step reverse transcription and amplification. TCRdb re-derived calls from the multiplex PCR reads in MiXCR, one entry per CDR3 protein. The sample includes 300,000 to 450,000 distinct CDR3 sequences, about 40% of them seen just once. This clonotype has ten or more counts. As yet, its antigen is unknown. Whole-study findings and limits: Shared blood CDR3 signature motifs marked patients with low tissue-blood divergence.

The germline V gene encodes CDR1 MNHEY and CDR2 SVGEGT. The CDR3 covers 16 residues. Trimming pared 6 bases from V and 1 base from J, leaving 18 bases between. The sequenced material came from glioma tissue, nonneoplastic brain tissue, or PBMCs (not recorded which). The TCR comes from a human donor with low-grade glioma or glioblastoma, undergoing nonglioma brain surgery, or in good health (not recorded which). The J gene is TRBJ2-5, the V gene TRBV6-2 or TRBV6-3, with D possibly TRBD2 on 6 matching bases. CDR3 in DNA: TGTGCCAGCAGCGGGGGAGACGGAGGGTTCCAAGAGACCCAGTACTTC. This gives the protein CASSGGDGGFQETQYF.